What follows describes a single T cell receptor beta chain. The antigen is unknown. The data were taken from a study of T cell repertoires in cytomegalovirus infection. Study-wide context: Both CMV infection and a matching HLA type were indicated by public TCR beta signatures.

Overall study results and limits: CMV-specific HLA-C-restricted TCR beta clonotypes dominated the ex vivo response. Cumulative frequency of public TCR beta families picked out carriers of CMV plus the relevant HLA.

TCRdb re-analysed the reads in MiXCR, keeping a single row per CDR3 protein. The table lists 250,000 to 300,000 distinct CDR3 sequences, approximately 9.2% of them singletons. Trimming removed 6 bases from V and 9 bases from J, with 24 bases in between. CDR3 length: 15 amino acids. Germline lookup yields CDR1 MDHEN and CDR2 SYDVKM. Sequencing input: PBMCs. This sequence joins TRBV28 and TRBJ2-7; the D is unclear. The source of this sequence is a human donor in good health (CMV status not recorded). Some clones in this sample may be carry-over from other donors' samples. The CDR3 DNA reads TGTGCCAGCAGCACAACCCATCCGGTCCCGCGGCGGCAGTACTTC. It specifies CASSTTHPVPRRQYF.